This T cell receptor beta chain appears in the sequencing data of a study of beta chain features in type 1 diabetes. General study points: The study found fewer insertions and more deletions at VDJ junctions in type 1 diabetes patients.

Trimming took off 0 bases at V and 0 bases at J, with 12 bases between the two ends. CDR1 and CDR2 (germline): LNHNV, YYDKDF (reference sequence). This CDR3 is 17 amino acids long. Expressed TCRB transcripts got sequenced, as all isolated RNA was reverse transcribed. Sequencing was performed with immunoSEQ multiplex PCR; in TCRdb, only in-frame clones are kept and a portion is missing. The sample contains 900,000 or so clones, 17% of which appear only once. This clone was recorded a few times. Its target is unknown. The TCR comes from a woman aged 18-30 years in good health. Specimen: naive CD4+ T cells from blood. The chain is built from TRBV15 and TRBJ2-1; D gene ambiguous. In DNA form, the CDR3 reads TGTGCCACCAGCAGAGATTCCTGGCAGACCTCCTACAATGAGCAGTTCTTC. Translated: CATSRDSWQTSYNEQFF.